This T cell receptor (beta chain) was identified in a study of blood T cell repertoires in COVID-19. Germline V lookup: CDR1 ENHRY, CDR2 SYGVKD. With V trimmed by 10 bases and J by 1 base, 3 bases remained unmatched. The CDR3 is 13 amino acids. In the original analysis: How many nucleated cells were present was estimated from reference gene primer amplification. Profiled with immunoSEQ multiplex PCR; TCRdb holds only in-frame clones, not every one. V and J calls and clone size are copied from that table; D and trimming were computed from the DNA. The table has approximately 240,000 clones, 75% to 85% seen once.

The receptor comes from a woman between 40 and 50 years old who had recovered from COVID-19. This chain uses TRBV10-3 with TRBJ2-3, with 9 bases identical to TRBD2. Material for sequencing was peripheral blood. The CDR3, as DNA: TGTGCCACCGTAGCGGGGGGCACAGATACGCAGTATTTT. The encoded protein is CATVAGGTDTQYF.